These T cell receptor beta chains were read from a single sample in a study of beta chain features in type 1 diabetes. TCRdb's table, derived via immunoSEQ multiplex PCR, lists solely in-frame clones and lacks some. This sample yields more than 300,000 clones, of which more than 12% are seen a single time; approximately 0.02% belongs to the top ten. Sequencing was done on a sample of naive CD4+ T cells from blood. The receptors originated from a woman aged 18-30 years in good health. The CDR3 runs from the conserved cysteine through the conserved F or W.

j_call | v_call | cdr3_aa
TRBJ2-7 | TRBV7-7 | CASSRTSGRASEQYF
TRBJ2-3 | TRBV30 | CAWGSSPDTQYF
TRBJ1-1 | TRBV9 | CASSAQGNTEAFF
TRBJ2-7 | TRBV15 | CATSRNTGSHYEQYF
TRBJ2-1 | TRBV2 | CASRSGTGGNEQFF
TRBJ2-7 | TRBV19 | CASRKGYSYEQYF
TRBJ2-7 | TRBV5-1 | CASSTGEPHEQYF
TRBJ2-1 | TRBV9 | CASSVVARVKNEQFF
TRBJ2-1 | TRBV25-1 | CASKPSSGTVNEQFF
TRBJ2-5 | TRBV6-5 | CASSPLTGSKETQYF
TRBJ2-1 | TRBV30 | CAWMGGREFF
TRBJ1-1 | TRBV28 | CASSMDRSDTEAFF
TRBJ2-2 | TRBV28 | CASSRGDTGELFF
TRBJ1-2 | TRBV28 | CASRWDKRPHGYTF
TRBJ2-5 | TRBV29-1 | CSVTTGQETQYF
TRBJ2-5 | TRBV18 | CASSPLQTGDQETQYF
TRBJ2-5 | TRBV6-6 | CATRRGGTYQETQYF
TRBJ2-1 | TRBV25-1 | CASSGGPGLAVDEQFF
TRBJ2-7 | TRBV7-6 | CASSPIGVVYEQYF
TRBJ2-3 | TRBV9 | CASSVVAGGPSDTQYF
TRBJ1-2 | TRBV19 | CASSIYSDYGYTF
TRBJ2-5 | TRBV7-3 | CASSLSRTGVETQYF
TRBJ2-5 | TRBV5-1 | CASSASGRIGETQYF
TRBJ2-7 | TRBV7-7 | CASSSSGGRNEQYF
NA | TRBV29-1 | CSVARLAGMYEQYF
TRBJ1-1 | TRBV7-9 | CASSLRAGDTEAFF
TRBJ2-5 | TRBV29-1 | CSVLLAEGLAGEETQYF
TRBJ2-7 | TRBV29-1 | CSFSRPGTSYEQYF